The T cell receptor beta chain described here comes from a study of response to subunit inactivated influenza vaccine. Findings and caveats of the study: Authors proposed each seasonal influenza vaccination draws in few new T cells.

TCRdb passed the RT-PCR reads through MiXCR, listing each CDR3 protein once. The table lists more than 200,000 distinct CDR3 sequences, 9% to 15% of them singletons. Note on this clonotype: The antigen is unknown.

Germline V lookup: CDR1 SGHKS, CDR2 YYEKEE (reference sequence). The V and J ends lost 4 bases and 6 bases, in that order; junction bases with no gene match: 7. This CDR3 region has 14 residues. J is TRBJ1-5 and V is TRBV5-5; 7 bases are a match to TRBD1. The sample here was non-naive T cells sorted from PBMCs, taken around two weeks before vaccination. This sequence was found in a man aged 45 to 65 who received an inactivated influenza vaccine. In nucleotides, the CDR3 is TGTGCCAGCAGCCCAGGGACAGTTTTTCAGCCCCAGCATTTT. Its protein is CASSPGTVFQPQHF.